Below, one T cell receptor (beta chain) is given with its context. Its antigen is currently unknown. The entry originates in a study of shared clonotypes between healthy human individuals. Notes on the study in general: The study found lower generation probabilities in non-shared clonotypes than in those shared by all four donors. Clonotype sharing among donors, it was expected, would be affected by sequencing depth.

For every subset, genomic DNA was evenly distributed across several immunoSEQ plates. The assay was immunoSEQ multiplex PCR, and TCRdb's table has in-frame clones only and misses some. The sample lists about 340,000 clones, less than 75% occurring once. Naive CD4+ cells were CD45RA-selected; the remaining cells were memory. Source material: memory CD4+ T cells sorted from blood. The subset is: CD45RA-negative fraction. This clonotype originated in a man in his thirties or forties in good health.

In DNA, the CDR3 is TGTGCCAGCAGTGAGACAGCCAAAACCTACGAGCAGTACTTC. Its translation: CASSETAKTYEQYF. The chain has TRBV28 and TRBJ2-7, with D possibly being TRBD1 (5 bases). V was cut by 5 bases and J by 2 bases, with 13 bases left in between. In germline, CDR1 is MDHEN, CDR2 SYDVKM. This CDR3 comprises 14 residues.